This T cell receptor beta chain was sequenced in a study of molecular identifiers for immune sequencing clone quantification. Study outcomes and limitations: Effector cells had over 98% of their molecules in clones above 20 RNA copies, while naive cells had under 1%. Spiked TCR RNA from one Jurkat cell reportedly showed up when mixed among around 1 million naive cells.

Germline CDR1 is SGHRS and CDR2 is YFSETQ. The CDR3 is 15 amino acids. This clonotype was picked up one time. Its antigen is unknown. This could be a read error, since a much larger clone is one nucleotide away. TCRdb processed the PCR reads anew with MiXCR; each CDR3 protein has one entry. The table has some 580,000 distinct CDR3 sequences, roughly 23% seen once. This receptor was obtained from a human donor in good health. Some libraries in this study had Jurkat cell RNA spiked in. Sequencing used naive CD8+ T cells from blood, with Jurkat cell RNA spiked in. The subset: FACS-sorted CD8+CD4-CCR7+CD45RA+ naive T cells. This rearrangement joins TRBV5-1 to TRBJ2-3, with D possibly being TRBD2 (6 bases). As DNA, the CDR3 is TGCGCCAGCAGCTTTACAACCGGGAGCACAGGTACGCAGTATTTT. Encoded protein: CASSFTTGSTGTQYF.